This TCR beta chain appears in the sequencing data of a study of human CD8 memory T cell subsets. The TCR beta sequencing libraries came from UMI-labeled 5' RACE. Reprocessing the 5' RACE reads, TCRdb reports a single entry for every CDR3 protein and omits DNA. The sample data list about 4,300 distinct CDR3 sequences. This CDR3 has 17 amino acids. The material sequenced was CD8+ T cells from PBMCs. The rearrangement joins TRBV12-3 or TRBV12-4 to TRBJ2-1. The sequence came from a human donor in good health. The CDR3 spells CASNNFPRQQPNNEQFF.